The clone carrying this T cell receptor (beta chain) was seen just once. No antigen is known for it. These data come from a study of cytomegalovirus exposure and HLA in healthy donors. The PCR was carried out with 60 Vbeta primers and 13 Jbeta primers. Data came from immunoSEQ multiplex PCR; TCRdb stores just in-frame clones and leaves some out. Of over 45,000 clones in the sample, around 83% are singletons; the top ten hold around 4.1%. This CDR3 is built from 12 residues. Trimming removed 8 bases from V and 2 bases from J, with 6 bases in between. CDR1 ENHRY and CDR2 SYGVKD come from the germline V gene. Study-level points and caveats: There was a cluster of highly shared sequence variants that was likely a sequencing artifact. Clonal expansion, a later analysis showed, was greater in HLA-associated TCR beta chains than in equally common others.

The rearrangement uses TRBV10-3 and TRBJ2-2; possible D gene TRBD1, 6 bases. The origin of this receptor is a man in his thirties or forties in good health and CMV-seronegative. Sample: PBMCs. The CDR3 region is CAIGTNTGELFF. The DNA of the CDR3 is TGTGCCATCGGGACAAACACCGGGGAGCTGTTTTTT.